These 31 T cell receptor beta chains were all obtained from the same sample, sequenced in a study of blood T cell repertoires in COVID-19. The table came from immunoSEQ multiplex PCR; TCRdb's copy has only in-frame clones and leaves some out. The sample lists some 290,000 clones; roughly 89% were seen once. Sequencing was performed on peripheral blood. Receptors originate from a woman aged 40-49 years with COVID-19, enrolled during active disease.

The V gene is TRBV24-1, the J gene TRBJ2-5; perhaps TRBD2 as D (5 bases). V was shortened by 2 bases and J by 4 bases, with 13 bases between the two germline ends. The CDR3 length is 15 residues. Germline lookup yields CDR1 KGHDR and CDR2 SFDVKD. The CDR3 loop reads CATSDSRTAGETQYF. CDR3 bases: TGTGCCACCAGTGATTCTAGGACCGCGGGAGAGACCCAGTACTTC.

The chain carries TRBV19 and TRBJ2-6; D is ambiguous. The CDR3 contains 15 residues. Trimming took 10 bases from V and 0 from J, leaving 13 bases between them. The germline gives CDR1 LNHDA, CDR2 SQIVND (reference sequence). The CDR3 is CATSSLRSGANVLTF. Here the CDR3 DNA reads TGTGCCACCTCATCCTTGCGCTCTGGGGCCAACGTCCTGACTTTC.

This rearrangement joins TRBV3-1 (or the pseudogene TRBV3-2) to TRBJ2-1; perhaps TRBD1 as D (5 bases). Trimming took off 0 bases at V and 1 base at J, with 7 bases between the two ends. The germline V gene has CDR1 LGHDT and CDR2 YNNKEL (reference sequence). The length of the CDR3 is 15 residues. This CDR3 reads CASSQEGDSYNEQFF. The CDR3 DNA reads TGTGCCAGCAGCCAAGAAGGGGATTCCTACAATGAGCAGTTCTTC.

This chain connects TRBV7-2 to TRBJ2-1; 8 bases map to TRBD2. Looked up from germline, CDR1 is SGHTA and CDR2 is FQGNSA. The CDR3 is made up of 14 amino acids. The V and J ends lost 6 bases and 7 bases, in that order; junction bases with no gene match: 8. In DNA form, the CDR3 reads TGTGCCAGCAGGGTCGGGGGGGCAAGGAATGAGCAGTTCTTC. Its protein product is CASRVGGARNEQFF. The full variable domain, rest sourced from reference TRBV7-2 and TRBJ2-1, is GAGVSQSPSNKVTEKGKDVELRCDPISGHTALYWYRQSLGQGLEFLIYFQGNSAPDKSGLPSDRFSAERTGGSVSTLTIQRTQQEDSAVYLCASRVGGARNEQFFGPGTRLTVL.

This clone was counted only a few times. The chain combines TRBV5-4 with TRBJ2-7, with 8 bases matching TRBD1. CDR3 size: 16 residues. Germline V CDR1 and CDR2: SGHNT, YYREEE (reference sequence). V was pared by 0 bases and J by 0 bases, with 5 bases of the junction left unmatched. Written as DNA, the CDR3 is TGTGCCAGCAGCTTGGCCGGGACAGGAAGCTCCTACGAGCAGTACTTC. The encoded protein is CASSLAGTGSSYEQYF.

The V and J genes are TRBV6-4 and TRBJ1-1, with D possibly TRBD1 on 6 matching bases. CDR3 length: 16 amino acids. Germline V gives CDR1 MRHNA, CDR2 SNTAGT. The CDR3 is CSIRGQGKELGTEAFF. The CDR3 region has the DNA TGTTCTATAAGGGGTCAGGGGAAGGAGTTAGGCACTGAAGCTTTCTTT.

Details on this clone: An end of the junction does not agree with germline; a read error may underlie this. The gene calls are TRBV6-2 or TRBV6-3 and TRBJ1-5; D not resolved. Germline V lookup: CDR1 MNHEY, CDR2 SVGEGT. CDR3 length: 14 amino acids. The chain's CDR3 is CASSTTASHQPQHF. The CDR3 nucleotides read TGTGCCAGCAGTACCACAGCTAGCCATCAGCCCCAGCATTTT.

This clone appeared a single time. CDR3 in amino acids: CASVDSFMNTEAFF. In DNA form, the CDR3 reads TGTGCCAGTGTCGACAGTTTCATGAACACTGAAGCTTTCTTT. J is TRBJ1-1 and V is TRBV7-9, with a tentative D call TRBD1 (5 bases). With 9 bases removed from V and 0 bases from J, the gap between germline ends came to 14 bases. CDR1 and CDR2 (germline): SEHNR, FQNEAQ (reference sequence). CDR3 length equals 14 residues.

The chain carries TRBV25-1 and TRBJ1-6; no reliable D call. This CDR3 spans 11 amino acids. The V and J ends lost 6 bases and 13 bases respectively, with 10 bases between them. Per germline, CDR1 MGHDK and CDR2 SYGVNS. The CDR3 coding sequence is TGTGCCAGCAGCGAAGAGAGGCCCCTCCACTTT. Its protein product is CASSEERPLHF.

This chain connects TRBV4-3 to TRBJ1-2, with D tentatively TRBD1 (6 bases). The CDR3 is 17 amino acids. The V gene lost 3 bases and the J gene lost 3 bases, with 20 bases spanning the gap. Germline CDR1 reads LGHNA; CDR2 reads YSLEER. The DNA of the CDR3 is TGCGCCAGCAGCCACCGAGGAGGAACAGGGCATGACTATGGCTACACCTTC. It translates to CASSHRGGTGHDYGYTF.

This chain uses TRBV15 with TRBJ1-1; D is ambiguous. The CDR3 is made up of 17 amino acids. Trimming took 1 base from V and 4 from J, leaving 19 bases between them. The germline gives CDR1 LNHNV, CDR2 YYDKDF (reference sequence). CDR3 residues: CATSRGPVLQSTTEAFF. The CDR3 DNA sequence: TGTGCCACCAGCAGAGGCCCTGTTTTACAGTCTACCACTGAAGCTTTCTTT.

The CDR3 loop is CASSFFHRGVGTEAFF. In DNA form, the CDR3 reads TGTGCCAGCAGTTTCTTCCACAGGGGTGTAGGCACTGAAGCTTTCTTT. This rearrangement joins TRBV28 to TRBJ1-1; 7 bases map to TRBD1. Germline CDR1 reads MDHEN; CDR2 reads SYDVKM. Germline trimming cut 3 bases from V and 4 bases from J; bases unmatched to any gene: 11. CDR3 size: 16 residues. Filled out from reference TRBV28 and TRBJ1-1, the complete variable domain reads DVKVTQSSRYLVKRTGEKVFLECVQDMDHENMFWYRQDPGLGLRLIYFSYDVKMKEKGDIPEGYSVSREKKERFSLILESASTNQTSMYLCASSFFHRGVGTEAFFGQGTRLTVV.

V gene TRBV9 combines with J gene TRBJ2-1; 9 bases fit TRBD2. The CDR3 has 14 residues. Germline V gene sequence: CDR1 SGDLS, CDR2 YYNGEE. With 4 bases clipped from V and 7 bases from J, the junction kept 6 bases outside the gene matches. CDR3 residues: CASSSGLARNEQFF. The CDR3, as DNA: TGTGCCAGCAGCTCCGGACTAGCGAGAAATGAGCAGTTCTTC.

The rearrangement joins TRBV19 to TRBJ2-7; 13 bases agree with TRBD2. Losses at the gene ends were 5 bases for V and 2 bases for J; bases not matched to a gene: 6. Germline lookup yields CDR1 LNHDA and CDR2 SQIVND (reference sequence). The CDR3 consists of 16 residues. For the CDR3, the DNA is TGTGCCAGTAGTTTACAACTAGCGGGAGGGGCCTACGAGCAGTACTTC. Amino acid sequence: CASSLQLAGGAYEQYF.

J is TRBJ2-7 and V is TRBV7-2; TRBD1 is a possible D gene (7 bases). Trimming shortened V by 1 base and J by 3 bases, and 16 bases separated the two germline ends. CDR1 and CDR2 (germline): SGHTA, FQGNSA. CDR3 length: 16 amino acids. CDR3 sequence: CASSLVAQGGFYEQYF. Here the CDR3 DNA reads TGTGCCAGCAGCTTAGTCGCGCAGGGGGGCTTCTACGAGCAGTACTTC. Drawing the rest from reference TRBV7-2 and TRBJ2-7, the complete variable domain is GAGVSQSPSNKVTEKGKDVELRCDPISGHTALYWYRQSLGQGLEFLIYFQGNSAPDKSGLPSDRFSAERTGGSVSTLTIQRTQQEDSAVYLCASSLVAQGGFYEQYFGPGTRLTVT.

This chain links TRBV3-1 (or the pseudogene TRBV3-2) with TRBJ2-7; D unclear. The germline gives CDR1 LGHDT, CDR2 YNNKEL (reference sequence). V was pared by 10 bases and J by 0 bases, with 13 bases between. This CDR3 region has 13 residues. This CDR3 is CATRLLRSYEQYF. In DNA, the CDR3 is TGTGCCACCCGACTCCTCCGCTCCTACGAGCAGTACTTC.

The chain recombines TRBV7-9 with TRBJ1-3; D gene uncertain. Trimming cost V 2 bases and J 6 bases, with 5 bases left between them. There are 12 residues in the CDR3. Germline CDR1 and CDR2: SEHNR and FQNEAQ (reference sequence). CDR3 coding DNA: TGTGCCAGCAGCTTAATTCTAAACACCATATATTTT. Translation gives CASSLILNTIYF.

V usage is TRBV27 and J usage is TRBJ2-2; maybe TRBD1 (5 bases). Germline V gives CDR1 MNHEY, CDR2 SMNVEV (reference sequence). V was trimmed by 6 bases and J by 5 bases, leaving 7 bases between them. The CDR3 contains 12 residues. As DNA, the CDR3 is TGTGCCAGCAGGTCAGGGACCGGGGAGCTGTTTTTT. This sequence encodes CASRSGTGELFF.

This chain links TRBV4-3 with TRBJ1-2, with 10 bases lining up with TRBD1. The ends lost 1 base at V and 3 bases at J; junction bases unmatched: 5. CDR3 length: 16 amino acids. CDR1 is LGHNA and CDR2 is YSLEER in the germline V gene. CDR3 bases: TGCGCCAGCAGCCAAGGGACAGGGGGTCGGGACTATGGCTACACCTTC. Amino acids: CASSQGTGGRDYGYTF.

V usage is TRBV5-1 and J usage is TRBJ1-3; 10 positions match TRBD1. With V trimmed by 3 bases and J by 2 bases, 5 bases remained unmatched. Germline-derived CDR1 and CDR2 are SGHRS and YFSETQ. The CDR3 runs 16 residues. The DNA for the CDR3 is TGCGCCAGCAGCTCGGGGACAGGGGTTACTGGAAACACCATATATTTT. Its translation is CASSSGTGVTGNTIYF.

In its sample, this clone was seen once. The chain has TRBV3-1 (or the pseudogene TRBV3-2) and TRBJ1-1; D is possibly TRBD1 (5 bases). Germline CDR1 and CDR2: LGHDT and YNNKEL (reference sequence). The CDR3 is made up of 15 amino acids. The V and J ends lost 5 bases and 0 bases respectively, with 13 bases between them. The CDR3 sequence: CASSTRQNLNTEAFF. As DNA, the CDR3 is TGTGCCAGCAGCACCCGACAGAATCTGAACACTGAAGCTTTCTTT.

The chain uses TRBV6-5 and TRBJ2-7, with 10 bases aligning to TRBD1. CDR3 size: 15 residues. Per germline, CDR1 MNHEY and CDR2 SVGAGI. Trimming at V came to 3 bases and at J to 7 bases, leaving 9 bases not matched to a gene. Here the CDR3 reads CASSYGGTGELEQYF. The DNA for the CDR3 is TGTGCCAGCAGTTATGGTGGGACAGGGGAACTGGAGCAGTACTTC.

The rearrangement links TRBV15 to TRBJ1-4; 7 nucleotides agree with TRBD1. J gave up 4 bases and V 4 bases, and 6 bases lay outside the gene matches. Germline CDR1 reads LNHNV; CDR2 reads YYDKDF (reference sequence). CDR3 length equals 15 residues. CDR3 nucleotide sequence: TGTGCCACCAGCATCAGACAGGGCAATAATGAAAAACTGTTTTTT. Residues: CATSIRQGNNEKLFF.

The rearrangement uses TRBV27 and TRBJ1-6; TRBD1 might be the D (6 bases). The CDR3 runs 15 residues. V dropped 0 bases and J dropped 10 bases, with 13 bases sitting between them. The germline V gene has CDR1 MNHEY and CDR2 SMNVEV (reference sequence). The CDR3 DNA reads TGTGCCAGCAGTTTATCGGGGGCCTATCGGTCACCCCTCCACTTT. Translated, it gives CASSLSGAYRSPLHF.

The CDR3 loop reads CASSSFTGGVVEAFF. CDR3 in DNA: TGTGCCAGCAGTTCATTCACAGGGGGTGTTGTAGAAGCTTTCTTT. The J gene is TRBJ1-1, the V gene TRBV28; TRBD1 matches at 8 bases. Germline loops: CDR1 MDHEN, CDR2 SYDVKM. The CDR3 extends over 15 amino acids. Unmatched junction bases numbered 12, after V lost 4 bases and J lost 8 bases.

The gene calls are TRBV7-3 and TRBJ2-7, with D possibly matching TRBD2 (5 bases). The ends were cut back, 1 base at V and 4 bases at J, with 14 bases in the middle. CDR1 and CDR2 (germline): SGHTA, FQGTGA. This CDR3 is 15 amino acids long. The CDR3 protein is CASSLSSGLGYEQYF. The CDR3 DNA reads TGTGCCAGCAGCTTAAGCTCTGGACTCGGATACGAGCAGTACTTC.

This chain joins TRBV14 and TRBJ2-7, with D perhaps TRBD2 (6 bases). Germline V gene sequence: CDR1 SGHDN, CDR2 FVKESK. The CDR3 is made up of 15 amino acids. Trimming left V 1 base short and J 2 bases short, with 12 bases between. This chain's CDR3 is CASSQGRRGPYEQYF. The CDR3 bases are TGTGCCAGCAGCCAAGGGAGGCGGGGACCCTACGAGCAGTACTTC.

The chain links TRBV27 to TRBJ1-1; 9 nucleotides agree with TRBD1. This CDR3 comprises 16 residues. With V trimmed by 4 bases and J by 3 bases, 9 bases remained unmatched. Germline CDR1 is MNHEY and CDR2 is SMNVEV (reference sequence). CDR3 protein: CASSSRQGVIHTEAFF. The DNA of the CDR3 is TGTGCCAGCAGTTCCCGACAGGGGGTTATCCACACTGAAGCTTTCTTT.

The J gene is TRBJ2-1, the V gene TRBV5-1; 11 bases line up with TRBD2. CDR3 length: 17 residues. The germline CDR1 and CDR2 sequences are SGHRS and YFSETQ. J lost 9 bases, V lost 4 bases, and 15 bases had no gene match. The CDR3 DNA sequence: TGCGCCAGCAGCACGGAGCCCGGGACTAGCGGCCGGGGTGAGCAGTTCTTC. Encoded protein: CASSTEPGTSGRGEQFF. Full variable domain (rest looked up from reference TRBV5-1 and TRBJ2-1): KAGVTQTPRYLIKTRGQQVTLSCSPISGHRSVSWYQQTPGQGLQFLFEYFSETQRNKGNFPGRFSGRQFSNSRSEMNVSTLELGDSALYLCASSTEPGTSGRGEQFFGPGTRLTVL.

V gene TRBV11-2 combines with J gene TRBJ2-6, with D perhaps TRBD1 (6 bases). This CDR3 has 16 amino acids. Per the germline V gene, CDR1 is SGHAT and CDR2 is FQNNGV. The V end lost 3 bases, the J end lost 4 bases, and 13 bases lay between the germline ends. In DNA form, the CDR3 reads TGTGCCAGCAGCTTGGCAGGGGATGGAGGGGCCAACGTCCTGACTTTC. It specifies CASSLAGDGGANVLTF.

J is TRBJ2-1 and V is TRBV27, with 10 bases aligning to TRBD1. J lost 0 bases, V lost 6 bases, and 2 bases had no gene match. The germline V gene has CDR1 MNHEY and CDR2 SMNVEV (reference sequence). This CDR3 is 15 amino acids long. In DNA form, the CDR3 reads TGTGCCAGCAGCCGGGACAGGGGCTCCTACAATGAGCAGTTCTTC. It yields the protein CASSRDRGSYNEQFF.